One and the same sample provided the 30 T cell receptor beta chains below, sequenced in a study of CD8+ T cells in alopecia areata (dated 2018 in TCRdb). The method was the immunoSEQ multiplex PCR assay. For TCR sequencing, RNA was extracted from every sample and reverse transcribed into cDNA to serve as template. Drawn from immuneACCESS, this table holds only the in-frame rearrangements with V and J called that TCRdb kept. Clones are partly lost; checked studies trace under half to an unresolved V gene and leave the rest unexplained. A total of about 140,000 clones appear in this sample, approximately 90% of them only once. About 12% of the sample rests with the top ten. This sample's time point label indicates: less than five weeks on oral tofacitinib. The treatment or condition label on this specimen signifies: oral pan-JAK inhibitor, 5-10 mg twice daily. This specimen consisted of CD8+ T cells sorted from blood, obtained at week 4, from a patient treated with tofacitinib. All receptors derive from a human donor with alopecia areata.

With regard to this clone: Different DNA sequences within this sample yield the same CDR3. The rearrangement links TRBV7-9 to TRBJ1-5, with a possible D match to TRBD1 (5 bases). This CDR3 contains 12 residues. CDR1 SEHNR and CDR2 FQNEAQ come from the germline V gene (reference sequence). V lost 5 bases to trimming and J lost 6 bases, with 8 bases between them. CDR3: CASSDGGQPQHF. CDR3 coding DNA: TGTGCCAGCAGCGACGGGGGTCAGCCCCAGCATTTT.

The rearrangement links TRBV5-8 to TRBJ2-7; D is unclear. The CDR3 totals 10 residues. Germline V gene data show CDR1 as SGHTS and CDR2 as YDEGEE. V was shortened by 2 bases and J by 9 bases, with 6 bases between the two germline ends. Here the CDR3 DNA reads TGTGCCAGCAGCTTCAACTCGCAGTACTTC. This translates into CASSFNSQYF.

This clone was detected once. This chain connects TRBV10-2 to TRBJ2-3; TRBD1 is a possible D gene (5 bases). CDR1 is WSHSY and CDR2 is SAAADI in the germline V gene. This CDR3 comprises 11 residues. V lost 10 bases to trimming and J lost 6 bases, with 11 bases between them. DNA for the CDR3: TGCGCCACCAGGGCCCCCGATACGCAGTATTTT. The encoded protein is CATRAPDTQYF.

The V and J genes are TRBV30 and TRBJ2-2; a possible D gene is TRBD1 (6 bases). The V gene's germline CDR1 is GTSNPN and CDR2 SVGIG (reference sequence). V dropped 8 bases and J dropped 3 bases, with 13 bases sitting between them. This CDR3 is built from 13 residues. CDR3 amino acids: CALRQAYTGELFF. The DNA for the CDR3 is TGTGCCCTAAGACAGGCCTACACCGGGGAGCTGTTTTTT.

V and J are TRBV18 and TRBJ2-7, with D unresolved. V was shortened by 1 base and J by 1 base, with 8 bases between the two germline ends. The germline gives CDR1 KGHSH, CDR2 LQKENI. The CDR3 consists of 14 residues. CDR3 sequence: CASSPRHGSYEQYF. CDR3 nucleotides: TGTGCCAGCTCACCACGGCACGGGTCCTACGAGCAGTACTTC.

The chain has TRBV14 and TRBJ1-6; D ambiguous. The V end was cut by 2 bases, the J end by 8 bases, with 4 bases between. The CDR3 consists of 12 residues. Germline assignment: CDR1 SGHDN and CDR2 FVKESK. As DNA, the CDR3 is TGTGCCAGCAGCCAACACTATTCACCCCTCCACTTT. Amino acid sequence: CASSQHYSPLHF.

The rearrangement links TRBV29-1 to TRBJ2-1; TRBD2 aligns across 7 bases. The CDR3 loop spans 15 amino acids. Trimming cost V 4 bases and J 0 bases; bases outside gene matches: 6. Looked up from germline, CDR1 is SQVTM and CDR2 is ANQGSEA. The CDR3, as DNA: TGCAGCGTTGTGGTGGGAGGGCTCTCCTACAATGAGCAGTTCTTC. Its protein product is CSVVVGGLSYNEQFF.

The chain is built from TRBV2 and TRBJ2-5; 8 bases fit TRBD2. Germline CDR1 SNHLY, CDR2 FYNNEI. This CDR3 has 15 amino acids. The V and J ends lost 4 bases and 1 base, in that order; junction bases with no gene match: 5. The CDR3 sequence: CASSAVAGGQETQYF. The CDR3, as DNA: TGTGCCAGCAGTGCTGTGGCGGGAGGCCAAGAGACCCAGTACTTC. The entire variable domain, with the rest obtained from reference TRBV2 and TRBJ2-5, is as follows: EPEVTQTPSHQVTQMGQEVILRCVPISNHLYFYWYRQILGQKVEFLVSFYNNEISEKSEIFDDQFSVERPDGSNFTLKIRSTKLEDSAMYFCASSAVAGGQETQYFGPGTRLLVL.

V gene TRBV27 combines with J gene TRBJ2-7; D may be TRBD2 (6 bases). This CDR3 is 13 amino acids long. The V gene lost 5 bases and the J gene lost 3 bases, with 11 bases spanning the gap. Germline V gives CDR1 MNHEY, CDR2 SMNVEV (reference sequence). The DNA for the CDR3 is TGTGCCAGCAGTGGGGGGAGGATCTACGAGCAGTACTTC. Protein sequence: CASSGGRIYEQYF.

This clone was counted a few times. The chain is built from TRBV27 and TRBJ2-7; 7 bases fit TRBD2. V lost 0 bases, J lost 4 bases, and 9 bases stayed unmatched. CDR1 and CDR2 from the germline V gene are MNHEY and SMNVEV (reference sequence). CDR3 length equals 16 residues. In DNA form, the CDR3 reads TGTGCCAGCAGTTTATCGAGCGGGAACCTAGATTACGAGCAGTACTTC. Its translation: CASSLSSGNLDYEQYF.

The chain links TRBV2 to TRBJ2-1, with TRBD2 identical over 7 bases. In germline, CDR1 is SNHLY, CDR2 FYNNEI. CDR3 length equals 16 residues. V trimming: 5 bases; J trimming: 2 bases; junction bases outside the gene matches: 9. CDR3 in amino acids: CASSPTAGAPYNEQFF. DNA of the CDR3: TGTGCCAGCAGTCCCACGGCGGGAGCCCCCTACAATGAGCAGTTCTTC.

This chain joins TRBV29-1 and TRBJ2-1; tentatively, D is TRBD1 or TRBD2 (5 bases each). The CDR3 spans 15 residues. Germline V gene sequence: CDR1 SQVTM, CDR2 ANQGSEA. Between the trimmed V and J ends, which lost 0 bases and 9 bases, there was a span of 18 bases. CDR3 in DNA: TGCAGCGTTGAAGATGAAGAGGGGTCGTGGGGTGAGCAGTTCTTC. Its translation is CSVEDEEGSWGEQFF.

V is TRBV9 and J is TRBJ1-2, with TRBD1 as a possible D gene (6 bases). The CDR3 has 15 residues. The V and J ends lost 0 bases and 2 bases respectively, with 11 bases between them. Germline V gene lookup returns CDR1 SGDLS and CDR2 YYNGEE. The CDR3 bases are TGTGCCAGCAGCGTAGAAACAGGGATGAACTATGGCTACACCTTC. Translating gives CASSVETGMNYGYTF.

The J gene is TRBJ2-2, the V gene TRBV29-1; D gene uncertain. From germline, CDR1 is SQVTM and CDR2 ANQGSEA. The CDR3 is made up of 12 amino acids. The V end lost 4 bases, the J end lost 1 base, and 4 bases lay between the germline ends. In DNA, the CDR3 is TGCAGCGTTGTCCAGAACACCGGGGAGCTGTTTTTT. Protein product: CSVVQNTGELFF.

The table lists this clone with a count of one. The CDR3 DNA follows: TGTGCCAGCAGTTGGTCTCCCGGGAATGAGCAGTTCTTC. Protein sequence: CASSWSPGNEQFF. The genes are TRBV27 and TRBJ2-1; D is ambiguous. The CDR3 spans 13 residues. Trimming cost V 4 bases and J 7 bases, with 11 bases left between them. CDR1 and CDR2 from the germline V gene are MNHEY and SMNVEV (reference sequence).

Comment on this clone: Other DNA sequences in the same sample also yield this CDR3. V gene TRBV5-6 combines with J gene TRBJ2-7; D uncertain. CDR3 length equals 12 residues. V was trimmed by 1 base and J by 2 bases, leaving 4 bases between them. From germline, CDR1 is SGHDT and CDR2 YYEEEE. In nucleotides, the CDR3 is TGTGCCAGCAGCTTGTCCACCTACGAGCAGTACTTC. Translation gives CASSLSTYEQYF.

This chain connects TRBV18 to TRBJ2-1; perhaps D is TRBD1 or TRBD2 (6 bases each). CDR1 KGHSH and CDR2 LQKENI come from the germline V gene. There are 14 residues in the CDR3. V was pared by 2 bases and J by 7 bases, with 12 bases between. CDR3 residues: CASSPGGRGNEQFF. CDR3 nucleotides: TGTGCCAGCTCACCAGGGGGGCGCGGGAATGAGCAGTTCTTC.

The chain couples TRBV6-6 to TRBJ1-4; D gene unclear. Germline CDR1 reads MNHNY; CDR2 reads SVGAGI (reference sequence). This CDR3 has 13 amino acids. The V and J ends lost 6 bases and 5 bases respectively, with 10 bases between them. The CDR3 reads CASRVLSNEKLFF. CDR3 nucleotide sequence: TGTGCCAGCAGGGTCCTATCAAATGAAAAACTGTTTTTT.

The V call is TRBV30, the J call TRBJ2-1; D possibly corresponds to TRBD1 (5 bases). This CDR3 has 11 amino acids. V was cut by 0 bases and J by 13 bases, with 10 bases left in between. Looked up from germline, CDR1 is GTSNPN and CDR2 is SVGIG (reference sequence). Here the CDR3 reads CAWSVGQGQFF. The CDR3 bases are TGTGCCTGGAGTGTTGGGCAGGGACAGTTCTTC.

The J gene is TRBJ2-1, the V gene TRBV2; D is undetermined. Trimming cost V 0 bases and J 3 bases, with 9 bases left between them. CDR3 size: 15 residues. Germline V lookup: CDR1 SNHLY, CDR2 FYNNEI. CDR3 protein: CASSEAATLYNEQFF. The CDR3 DNA follows: TGTGCCAGCAGTGAAGCAGCTACTCTCTACAATGAGCAGTTCTTC.

This rearrangement joins TRBV7-8 to TRBJ2-1; 8 bases fit TRBD2. There are 14 residues in the CDR3. From germline, CDR1 is SGHVS and CDR2 FQNEAQ. V lost 5 bases, J lost 8 bases, and 8 bases stayed unmatched. Written as DNA, the CDR3 is TGTGCCAGCAGCCCAGGGACTAGTTTCGATGAGCAGTTCTTC. This translates into CASSPGTSFDEQFF.

This clone was seen a few times. CDR3 bases: TGCAGCGCCAAACTTACGGACTCCTACGAGCAGTACTTC. As protein: CSAKLTDSYEQYF. The J gene is TRBJ2-7, the V gene TRBV29-1; D not resolved. Germline assignment: CDR1 SQVTM and CDR2 ANQGSEA. The CDR3 length is 13 residues. V shed 7 bases and J shed 0 bases, with 13 bases lying between them.

The CDR3 spells CASSVWDTETQYF. The CDR3 nucleotides read TGTGCCAGCAGCGTATGGGATACTGAGACCCAGTACTTC. This sequence joins TRBV9 and TRBJ2-5; no clear D. The V gene lost 1 base and the J gene lost 5 bases, with 9 bases spanning the gap. This CDR3 spans 13 amino acids. Germline V CDR1 and CDR2: SGDLS, YYNGEE.

V is TRBV29-1 and J is TRBJ2-6, with D possibly called TRBD1 or TRBD2 (5 bases each). CDR3 size: 16 residues. V dropped 1 base and J dropped 0 bases, with 10 bases sitting between them. CDR1 and CDR2 (germline): SQVTM, ANQGSEA. CDR3 DNA sequence: TGCAGCGTTGAAGTTTGGGGGACCTCTGGGGCCAACGTCCTGACTTTC. This gives the protein CSVEVWGTSGANVLTF.

The gene calls are TRBV5-1 and TRBJ2-6; weak D call: TRBD2 (5 bases). Per the germline V gene, CDR1 is SGHRS and CDR2 is YFSETQ. V dropped 4 bases and J dropped 0 bases, with 14 bases sitting between them. The length of the CDR3 is 17 residues. CDR3 loop: CASSPGLAASGANVLTF. CDR3 sequence (DNA): TGCGCCAGCAGCCCCGGACTTGCTGCCTCTGGGGCCAACGTCCTGACTTTC.

The genes are TRBV5-1 and TRBJ2-3, with a tentative D call TRBD2 (6 bases). Germline CDR1 is SGHRS and CDR2 is YFSETQ. The CDR3 runs 15 residues. V lost 0 bases and J 2 bases, leaving 10 bases between the germline ends. CDR3 sequence reads: CASSLEAGFTDTQYF. Written as DNA, the CDR3 is TGCGCCAGCAGCTTGGAGGCGGGATTCACAGATACGCAGTATTTT. Filled out from reference TRBV5-1 and TRBJ2-3, the complete variable domain reads KAGVTQTPRYLIKTRGQQVTLSCSPISGHRSVSWYQQTPGQGLQFLFEYFSETQRNKGNFPGRFSGRQFSNSRSEMNVSTLELGDSALYLCASSLEAGFTDTQYFGPGTRLTVL.

Here the CDR3 reads CASSLTGASTDTQYF. In DNA, the CDR3 is TGTGCCAGCAGTTTGACAGGGGCCTCCACAGATACGCAGTATTTT. V usage is TRBV27 and J usage is TRBJ2-3; 8 bases fit TRBD1. This CDR3 comprises 15 residues. Germline-derived CDR1 and CDR2 are MNHEY and SMNVEV (reference sequence). V lost 3 bases to trimming and J lost 2 bases; unmatched junction nucleotides: 4.

The V and J genes are TRBV5-4 and TRBJ2-7; possible D gene TRBD2, 5 bases. CDR1 SGHNT and CDR2 YYREEE come from the germline V gene (reference sequence). This CDR3 is built from 13 residues. V was pared by 3 bases and J by 4 bases, with 11 bases between. Here the CDR3 reads CASSSGYSYEQYF. The CDR3 nucleotides are TGTGCCAGCAGCTCGGGATACTCTTACGAGCAGTACTTC. Complete variable domain (other parts from reference TRBV5-4 and TRBJ2-7): ETGVTQSPTHLIKTRGQQVTLRCSSQSGHNTVSWYQQALGQGPQFIFQYYREEENGRGNFPPRFSGLQFPNYSSELNVNALELDDSALYLCASSSGYSYEQYFGPGTRLTVT.

The chain has TRBV29-1 and TRBJ1-2; tentative D call: TRBD1 (5 bases). The V gene lost 6 bases and the J gene lost 1 base, with 9 bases spanning the gap. The CDR3 runs 12 residues. The germline CDR1 and CDR2 sequences are SQVTM and ANQGSEA. CDR3 in amino acids: CSVQDNNYGYTF. In DNA, the CDR3 is TGCAGCGTGCAGGACAATAACTATGGCTACACCTTC.

This rearrangement joins TRBV15 to TRBJ2-1; tentative D call: TRBD2 (5 bases). Germline-derived CDR1 and CDR2 are LNHNV and YYDKDF (reference sequence). V was shortened by 0 bases and J by 3 bases, with 15 bases between the two germline ends. CDR3 size: 17 residues. This CDR3 is CATSRDQSGAFYNEQFF. The CDR3 DNA reads as TGTGCCACCAGCAGAGATCAGAGCGGAGCGTTCTACAATGAGCAGTTCTTC.